A selection of T cell receptor beta chains follows, all from one sample in a study of shared clonotypes between healthy human individuals. Profiling relied on immunoSEQ multiplex PCR, and the TCRdb table lists in-frame clones only, not all of them. The data contain about 2,100,000 clones, about 93% of them seen just once; the ten biggest clones take up about 1.5%. Sequenced material: naive CD8+ T cells from PBMCs. These receptors were obtained from a young man in good health. Some clones in this sample may be carry-over from other donors' samples. Each CDR3 is given with its conserved first and last residue. A D gene is named only where the DNA matches it firmly. Clone size appears in some rows only: once, few, many, or a class for an expanded clone.

abundance	v_gene	j_gene	d_gene	len	CDR3aa	CDR3nt
.	TRBV5-1	TRBJ2-1	.	12	CASSLSHNEQFF	TGCGCCAGCAGCTTGTCCCACAATGAGCAGTTCTTC
.	TRBV10-1	TRBJ2-1	TRBD2	16	CASSEGASGRYNEQFF	TGCGCCAGCAGTGAGGGGGCTAGCGGGAGATATAATGAGCAGTTCTTC
.	TRBV27	TRBJ2-6	.	15	CASSGRLAGANVLTF	TGTGCCAGCAGTGGTAGGCTAGCTGGGGCCAACGTCCTGACTTTC
.	TRBV27	TRBJ1-2	.	13	CASSLGGGYGYTF	TGTGCCAGCAGTTTAGGGGGAGGCTATGGCTACACCTTC
.	TRBV7-9	TRBJ2-7	.	14	CASSFRDTPYEQYF	TGTGCCAGCAGCTTCCGGGACACGCCCTACGAGCAGTACTTC
.	TRBV28	TRBJ2-7	TRBD1	13	CASTRDRTYEQYF	TGTGCCAGCACAAGGGACAGGACCTACGAGCAGTACTTC
.	TRBV10-3	TRBJ2-2	TRBD2	18	CAIQQAGVGGGSTGELFF	TGTGCCATCCAACAAGCGGGAGTCGGGGGTGGCAGCACCGGGGAGCTGTTTTTT
once	TRBV5-4	TRBJ1-2	.	14	CASSLAVPIGDYTF	TGTGCCAGCAGCTTGGCCGTTCCTATAGGGGACTACACCTTC
.	TRBV11-2	TRBJ2-2	.	12	CASSLYFGELFF	TGTGCCAGCAGCTTATATTTCGGGGAGCTGTTTTTT
.	TRBV19	TRBJ1-1	.	13	CASSPQGLTEAFF	TGTGCCAGTAGTCCCCAGGGCCTCACTGAAGCTTTCTTT
.	TRBV5-1	TRBJ2-1	.	14	CASSLVERRYEQFF	TGCGCCAGCAGCTTGGTGGAGCGCCGGTATGAGCAGTTCTTC
few	TRBV30	TRBJ1-1	.	14	CAWVGDLSSTEAFF	TGTGCCTGGGTGGGGGACCTGTCGAGCACTGAAGCTTTCTTT
.	TRBV28	TRBJ2-7	TRBD2	15	CASSLVAGGSYEQYF	TGTGCCAGCAGTTTAGTGGCGGGAGGTTCCTACGAGCAGTACTTC
once	TRBV7-8	TRBJ2-5	TRBD2	13	CASHSGREETQYF	TGTGCCAGTCATAGCGGGAGGGAAGAGACCCAGTACTTC
.	TRBV4-1	TRBJ1-2	.	15	CASSQDRRGLDGYTF	TGCGCCAGCAGCCAAGATAGGCGGGGGCTCGACGGCTACACCTTC
.	TRBV5-1	TRBJ2-7	.	14	CASSPEGGAYEQYF	TGCGCCAGCAGCCCCGAAGGGGGGGCCTACGAGCAGTACTTC